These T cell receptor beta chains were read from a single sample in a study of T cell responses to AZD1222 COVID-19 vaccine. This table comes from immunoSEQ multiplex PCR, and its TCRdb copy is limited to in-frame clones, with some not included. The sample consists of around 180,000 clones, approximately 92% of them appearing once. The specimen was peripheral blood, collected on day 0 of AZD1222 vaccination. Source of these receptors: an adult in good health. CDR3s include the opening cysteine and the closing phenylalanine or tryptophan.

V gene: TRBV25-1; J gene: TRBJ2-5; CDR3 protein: CASSEKRWYQETQYF
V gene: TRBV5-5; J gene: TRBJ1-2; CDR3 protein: CASSSPTGTEGYGYTF
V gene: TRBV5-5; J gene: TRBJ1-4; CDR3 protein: CASSLLWKGDEKLFF
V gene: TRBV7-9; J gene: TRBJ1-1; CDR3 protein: CASSFPEGSTEAFF
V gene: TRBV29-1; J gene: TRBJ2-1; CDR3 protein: CSVERGKGYEQFF
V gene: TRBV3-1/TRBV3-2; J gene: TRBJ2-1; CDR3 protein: CASSQGPEGGEQFF
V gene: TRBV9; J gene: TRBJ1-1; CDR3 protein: CASSSRWGSGINTEAFF
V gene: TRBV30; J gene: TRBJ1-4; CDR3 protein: CAWGPEEDEKLFF
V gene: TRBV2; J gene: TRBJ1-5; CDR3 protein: CASSTGLGGPHQPQHF
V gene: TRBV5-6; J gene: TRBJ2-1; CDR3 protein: CASSPVWVGGDDEQFF
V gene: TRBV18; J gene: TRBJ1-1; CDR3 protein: CASSPKTGATEAFF
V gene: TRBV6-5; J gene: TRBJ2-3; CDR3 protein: CASSFQGFSTDTQYF
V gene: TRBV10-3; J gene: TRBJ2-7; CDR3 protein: CAIGKGDSSYEQYF
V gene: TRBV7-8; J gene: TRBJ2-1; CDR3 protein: CASSFLRGRGNEQFF
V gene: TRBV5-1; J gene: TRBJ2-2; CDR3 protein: CASSSRDRTGELFF
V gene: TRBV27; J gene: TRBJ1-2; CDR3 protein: CASSMTGVDGYTF
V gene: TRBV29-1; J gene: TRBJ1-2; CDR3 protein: CSAHSLSDYTF
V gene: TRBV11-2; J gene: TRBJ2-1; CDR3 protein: CASSSWTGVTYNEQFF
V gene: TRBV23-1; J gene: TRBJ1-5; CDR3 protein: CASANGVGIGQPQHF
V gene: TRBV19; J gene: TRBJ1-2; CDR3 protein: CASSVPRWGANYGYTF
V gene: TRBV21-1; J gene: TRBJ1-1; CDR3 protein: CASITRDRGLNTEAFF
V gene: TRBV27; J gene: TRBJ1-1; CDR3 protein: CASSLDRVNTEAFF
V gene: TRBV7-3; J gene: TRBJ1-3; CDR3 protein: CASSLGGSGNTIYF
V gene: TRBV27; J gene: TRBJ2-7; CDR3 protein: CASMSELSNEQYF
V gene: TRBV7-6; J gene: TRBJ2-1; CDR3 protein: CASSFSGGVYNEQFF
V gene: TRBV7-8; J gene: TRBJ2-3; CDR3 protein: CASSPQRSYTDTQYF
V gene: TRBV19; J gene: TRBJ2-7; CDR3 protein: CASSPDPGLSYEQYF
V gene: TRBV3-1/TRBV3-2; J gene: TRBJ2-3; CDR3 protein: CASSHTGEGDTQYF
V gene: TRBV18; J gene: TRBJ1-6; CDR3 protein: CASSPGGQSPLHF
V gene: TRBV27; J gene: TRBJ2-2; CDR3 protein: CASSPLWTGHTGELFF
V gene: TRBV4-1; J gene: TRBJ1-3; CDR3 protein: CASSLYLASGNTIYF